The 21 T cell receptor beta chains presented below share a single source sample, sequenced in a study of tissue T cells after allogeneic stem cell transplantation. Time point: mouse harvest day 7 after allogeneic transplant. Mouse grafts combined 10^7 T-cell-depleted bone marrow cells with 10^6 splenic CD5+ T cells. Sequencing was performed with immunoSEQ multiplex PCR; in TCRdb, only in-frame clones are kept and a portion is missing. There are several thousand clones in the sample; approximately 45% occur only once, and approximately 7.8% lies in the top ten. The sequenced sample consisted of gut tissue. The receptors stem from a female BALB/c mouse given C57BL/6 T cells with graft-versus-host disease after an allogeneic hematopoietic cell transplant.

This clone showed up just a few times. All gene names here are mouse names. The read terminates 1 residue before the CDR3 end, so the remaining end is supplied by the germline J gene. The chain carries TRBV26 and TRBJ2-5, with 7 bases identical to TRBD1. V was clipped by 7 bases and J by 6 bases; unmatched bases: 10. The CDR3 has 14 residues. Germline CDR1 KGHPV, CDR2 FQNQEV (reference sequence). The CDR3 sequence is CASTPTGRGDTQYF. CDR3 bases read: TGTGCCAGCACCCCGACAGGGAGGGGGGACACCCAGTAC.

This clone was seen more than once but under ten times. The gene names here belong to mouse. The missing CDR3 end, 1 residue past where the read stops, is filled in from the germline J gene. The chain joins TRBV12-2 to TRBJ2-5; D unclear. This CDR3 is 14 amino acids long. Germline V lookup: CDR1 SGHLS, CDR2 HYDKME. Trimming pared 0 bases from V and 0 bases from J, leaving 6 bases between. CDR3 bases read: TGTGCCAGCTCTCTCGAGCTTAACCAAGACACCCAGTAC. This encodes CASSLELNQDTQY. The whole CDR3 sequence reads CASSLELNQDTQYF.

This clone was counted a few times. Gene names and germline refer to mouse. The CDR3 end is not reached by the read, which stops 1 residue before it; the germline J gene fills it in. This chain joins TRBV29 and TRBJ2-5; TRBD1 aligns across 7 bases. Trimming at V came to 5 bases and at J to 2 bases, leaving 1 base not matched to a gene. The germline V gene has CDR1 MSHET and CDR2 SYDVDS. CDR3 length equals 13 residues. CDR3 residues: CASSRDSQDTQYF. CDR3 bases read: TGTGCTAGCAGTCGGGACAGCCAAGACACCCAGTAC.

This clone was picked up a small number of times. The genes are named according to mouse. The CDR3: CASSLDWGNTLYF. CDR3 DNA, as far as it was read: TGTGCAAGCAGCTTAGATTGGGGAAATACGCTCTAT. The chain links TRBV16 to TRBJ1-3; no definite D call. The DNA ends 1 residue before the CDR3 does, and the rest of the CDR3 is filled in from the germline J gene. Trimming pared 0 bases from V and 4 bases from J, leaving 4 bases between. CDR3 size: 13 residues. Germline assignment: CDR1 SGHSA and CDR2 FRNQAP.

This clone was found once. Gene names denote mouse genes. The read ends 1 residue shy of where the CDR3 ends; the end is completed using the germline J gene. The V call is TRBV23, the J call TRBJ1-6. TRBJ1-6 is labeled an ORF, and its function is uncertain. Germline CDR1 reads KGHTA; CDR2 reads FQNQQP. There are 16 residues in the CDR3. The DNA read from the CDR3 is TGCTCCAGCAGTCAATGGGGGGATTCCTATAATTCGCCCCTCTAC. This gives the protein CSSSQWGDSYNSPLY. The full-length CDR3 reads as CSSSQWGDSYNSPLYF.

Worth noting for this clone: Each gene name is a mouse one. The CDR3 spells CASSPGGGGTGQLYF. The DNA read from the CDR3 is TGTGCCAGCAGCCCTGGGGGGGGAGGCACCGGGCAGCTCTAC. The chain carries TRBV26 and TRBJ2-2; TRBD2 matches at 9 bases. The read falls 1 residue short of the CDR3 end, and the missing part is taken from the germline J gene. V trimming: 6 bases; J trimming: 4 bases; junction bases outside the gene matches: 6. This CDR3 comprises 15 residues. CDR1 is KGHPV and CDR2 is FQNQEV in the germline V gene (reference sequence). Full variable domain (missing parts from reference TRBV26 and TRBJ2-2): NSKVIQTPRYLVKGQGQKAKMRCIPEKGHPVVFWYQQNKNNEFKFLINFQNQEVLQQIDMTEKRFSAECPSNSPCSLEIQSSEAGDSALYLCASSPGGGGTGQLYFGEGSKLTVL.

For this clone: These gene names are mouse names. From the germline J gene comes the end of the CDR3, since the read stops 1 residue before it. The J gene is TRBJ2-1, the V gene TRBV4; D call uncertain. V was pared by 5 bases and J by 7 bases, with 9 bases between. The germline gives CDR1 LGHDT, CDR2 YNNKQL (reference sequence). The CDR3 covers 12 residues. Incomplete CDR3 DNA: TGTGCCAGCAGCCCCTTAAGAGCTGAGCAGTTC. Translation gives CASSPLRAEQF. The full CDR3 protein reads CASSPLRAEQFF.

This clone ranks as medium-sized (0.01 to 0.1%). Gene names are mouse gene names. CDR3 in amino acids: CASRTGGSSYEQYF. CDR3 bases read: TGTGCCAGCAGAACAGGGGGTAGCTCCTATGAACAGTAC. The chain combines TRBV13-3 with TRBJ2-7; TRBD1 matches 8 bases. The read gets to within 1 residue of the CDR3 end, and the germline J gene fills in the rest. Germline CDR1 reads NNHDY; CDR2 reads SYVADS. This CDR3 comprises 14 residues. Trimming cost V 5 bases and J 0 bases; bases outside gene matches: 4.

Details on this clone: Any gene name here is a mouse gene name. The read halts 1 residue ahead of the CDR3 end, with the missing end drawn from the germline J gene. The rearrangement joins TRBV12-1 to TRBJ1-2; TRBD1 agrees at 9 bases. Trimming at V came to 2 bases and at J to 1 base, leaving 1 base not matched to a gene. CDR3 length: 14 residues. Germline V gene lookup returns CDR1 SGHSN and CDR2 HYEKVE. This CDR3 reads CASSRGQGNSDYTF. The part of the CDR3 DNA that was read is TGTGCCAGCTCTCGGGGACAGGGAAACTCCGACTACACC.

In the case of this clone: The gene names given are mouse names. The read falls 1 residue short of the CDR3 end, and the missing part is taken from the germline J gene. This CDR3 is also generated by other DNA sequences in the sample. The chain joins TRBV3 to TRBJ2-4; D gene uncertain. Trimming removed 1 base at V and 0 bases at J, with 5 bases between. Germline V gene data show CDR1 as SNHLY and CDR2 as FYNGKV (reference sequence). This CDR3 is built from 14 residues. This CDR3 reads CASSLEGSQNTLYF. The DNA read from the CDR3 is TGTGCCAGCAGCTTAGAGGGCAGTCAAAACACCTTGTAC.

Comments on this clone: Mouse gene names apply. With the read ending 1 residue before the CDR3 end, the germline J gene is used to fill in that end. The V and J genes are TRBV15 and TRBJ2-7; 11 bases agree with TRBD2. The germline V gene encodes CDR1 SGHND and CDR2 FRSKSL. J gave up 7 bases and V 4 bases, and 6 bases lay outside the gene matches. This CDR3 is 14 amino acids long. The covered CDR3 bases are TGTGCCAGCAGTTCCACTGGGGGGGCGCTCGAACAGTAC. It yields the protein CASSSTGGALEQY. The entire CDR3 is CASSSTGGALEQYF.

This clone was seen more than once but under ten times. Genes and germline are mouse. Read coverage stops 1 residue before the CDR3 terminus; the germline J gene supplies the remainder. V usage is TRBV15 and J usage is TRBJ1-5; D ambiguous. CDR1 SGHND and CDR2 FRSKSL come from the germline V gene. The CDR3 is 12 amino acids. Trimming took off 5 bases at V and 4 bases at J, with 6 bases between the two ends. CDR3 sequence: CASSRGNQAPLF. The part of the CDR3 DNA that was read is TGTGCCAGCAGTCGGGGTAACCAGGCTCCGCTT.

In regard to this clone: Gene names are the mouse ones. The CDR3 is cut off 1 residue early in the read; its end comes from the germline J gene. The chain has TRBV24 and TRBJ2-4; the match to TRBD2 covers 11 bases. The CDR3 is 13 amino acids. V shed 3 bases, J shed 9 bases, and the junction held 2 bases outside the gene matches. The germline V gene has CDR1 KGHTA and CDR2 FRNEEI. The chain's CDR3 is CASSLRTGGTLYF. The sequenced CDR3 bases are TGTGCCAGCAGTCTCAGGACTGGGGGGACCTTGTAC.

Worth noting for this clone: The gene names given are mouse names. Read data end 1 residue before the CDR3 end; the end is taken from the germline J gene. The chain recombines TRBV3 with TRBJ2-7, with D uncertain. The V gene's germline CDR1 is SNHLY and CDR2 FYNGKV (reference sequence). The CDR3 length is 14 residues. V shed 2 bases and J shed 0 bases, with 8 bases lying between them. CDR3 DNA, as far as it was read: TGTGCCAGCAGCTTAACCCAGAGCTCCTATGAACAGTAC. Translated, it gives CASSLTQSSYEQY. The CDR3, in full, reads CASSLTQSSYEQYF.

With regard to this clone: The gene symbols are mouse symbols. Coverage ceases 1 residue before the CDR3 finishes, and the germline J gene fills in the end. The gene calls are TRBV24 and TRBJ1-2; 8 bases fit TRBD1. The V and J ends lost 5 bases and 3 bases, in that order; junction bases with no gene match: 5. Germline V gene lookup returns CDR1 KGHTA and CDR2 FRNEEI. The CDR3 length is 14 residues. The sequenced CDR3 bases are TGTGCCAGCAGTTTCCCGACAGGGGACTCCGACTACACC. Residues: CASSFPTGDSDYT. The full CDR3 sequence reads CASSFPTGDSDYTF.

Concerning this clone itself: The genes are named according to mouse. Sequencing ends 1 residue short of the CDR3 end; the germline J gene provides the rest. The chain joins TRBV26 to TRBJ2-4, with D maybe TRBD2 (5 bases). Per germline, CDR1 KGHPV and CDR2 FQNQEV (reference sequence). The CDR3 runs to 14 residues. Trimming left V 6 bases short and J 0 bases short, with 10 bases between. The CDR3 here is CASSRTRSQNTLYF. CDR3 bases read: TGTGCCAGCAGCCGGACTCGAAGTCAAAACACCTTGTAC.

Comment on this clone: Mouse gene names and germline throughout. The part of the CDR3 DNA that was read is TGTGCCAGCAGTCTGTTGGCAAACTCCGACTACACC. Translated: CASSLLANSDYT. The whole CDR3 sequence is CASSLLANSDYTF. J is TRBJ1-2 and V is TRBV26; D ambiguous. Read sequence stops 1 residue before the CDR3 end, and the germline J gene provides the missing end. Germline values: CDR1 KGHPV, CDR2 FQNQEV (reference sequence). Trimming stripped 1 base from V and 0 bases from J, with 3 bases between. This CDR3 region has 13 residues.

On this clone: The genes are named according to mouse. The read halts 1 residue ahead of the CDR3 end, with the missing end drawn from the germline J gene. The chain couples TRBV26 to TRBJ2-2; D perhaps matches TRBD1 (5 bases). The CDR3 has 14 amino acids. Trimming removed 6 bases from V and 4 bases from J, with 12 bases in between. Germline CDR1 is KGHPV and CDR2 is FQNQEV (reference sequence). The CDR3 region is CASSLREGTGQLYF. CDR3 DNA, as far as it was read: TGTGCCAGCAGCCTCAGGGAGGGCACCGGGCAGCTCTAC.

In this sample, this clone turned up once. The gene names given are mouse names. The part of the CDR3 DNA that was read is TGTGCCAGCAGTCGGGACAACTATGAACAGTAC. Encoded protein: CASSRDNYEQY. The full CDR3 protein reads CASSRDNYEQYF. This sequence joins TRBV26 and TRBJ2-7; perhaps TRBD1 as D (6 bases). Sequencing ends 1 residue short of the CDR3 end; the germline J gene provides the rest. Trimming shortened V by 4 bases and J by 3 bases, and 7 bases separated the two germline ends. CDR3 length: 12 residues. Germline CDR1 reads KGHPV; CDR2 reads FQNQEV (reference sequence).

There are a few counts of this clone. All gene names here are mouse names. The CDR3 end lies 1 residue beyond the end of the read and is filled in from the germline J gene. The genes are TRBV26 and TRBJ1-6; D remains unclear. Being an ORF, TRBJ1-6 has a function that is uncertain. In germline, CDR1 is KGHPV, CDR2 FQNQEV (reference sequence). V lost 4 bases to trimming and J lost 5 bases, with 6 bases between them. The CDR3 sequence is 13 residues long. Partial CDR3 DNA: TGTGCCAGCAGTCGACAAGATAATTCGCCCCTCTAC. Its translation: CASSRQDNSPLY. The entire CDR3 protein is CASSRQDNSPLYF.

On this clone: Here the gene names and germline are mouse. Sequencing ends 1 residue short of the CDR3 end; the germline J gene provides the rest. The chain couples TRBV23 to TRBJ1-4. Germline CDR1 is KGHTA and CDR2 is FQNQQP. CDR3 size: 15 residues. The CDR3 here is CSSSLGGTSNERLFF. Incomplete CDR3 DNA: TGCTCCAGCAGTCTAGGGGGGACATCCAACGAAAGATTATTT. The variable domain in full, completed from reference TRBV23 and TRBJ1-4, reads DAAVTQKPRYLIKMKGQEAEMKCIPEKGHTAVFWYQQKQSKELKFLIYFQNQQPLDQIDMVKERFSAVCPSSSLCSLGIRTCEAEDSALYLCSSSLGGTSNERLFFGHGTKLSVL.